These 2 T cell receptor beta chains share one sample of origin, sequenced in a study of blood T cell repertoires in COVID-19. Libraries were prepared by immunoSEQ multiplex PCR; TCRdb keeps only in-frame clonotypes and omits some of them. The sample lists approximately 150,000 clones, roughly 84% occurring once. Specimen: peripheral blood. The receptors were sampled from a woman aged 60-70 years with acute or convalescent COVID-19.

The J gene is TRBJ2-3, the V gene TRBV4-3; TRBD1 agrees at 7 bases. Germline-derived CDR1 and CDR2 are LGHNA and YSLEER. The CDR3 length is 15 residues. J was trimmed by 1 base and V by 4 bases; bases with no gene match: 5. CDR3 sequence: CASSRQGPGTDTQYF. CDR3 coding DNA: TGCGCCAGCAGCCGACAGGGTCCGGGCACAGATACGCAGTATTTT.

The CDR3 loop is CASSPWPPGQGAGYTF. CDR3 bases: TGTGCCAGCTCACCATGGCCCCCGGGACAGGGCGCTGGCTACACCTTC. The chain joins TRBV18 to TRBJ1-2; the match to TRBD1 covers 9 bases. The CDR3 consists of 16 residues. Germline V gene sequence: CDR1 KGHSH, CDR2 LQKENI. With V trimmed by 2 bases and J by 7 bases, 11 bases remained unmatched.